These 18 T cell receptor beta chains came from one sample sequenced in a study of identical twins. TCRdb used MiXCR to reprocess the 5' RACE reads, holding one entry per CDR3 protein. This sample has about 570,000 distinct CDR3 sequences; 9% to 10% occur once, and the top ten carry around 3%. These data were also filed under a second study, of yellow fever vaccine responses in identical twins.

Sequencing used PBMCs. The receptor set was obtained from a woman between 18 and 30 years old in good health.

The J gene is TRBJ1-2, the V gene TRBV28; the D is unclear. There are 12 residues in the CDR3. With 6 bases removed from V and 8 bases from J, the gap between germline ends came to 13 bases. Germline CDR1 and CDR2: MDHEN and SYDVKM. The CDR3 DNA reads as TGTGCCAGCAGCGGAATGAGAAGAGGCTACACCTTC. As protein: CASSGMRRGYTF.

V and J are TRBV20-1 and TRBJ1-5; tentative D call: TRBD1 (6 bases). The CDR3 is made up of 15 amino acids. Looked up from germline, CDR1 is DFQATT and CDR2 is SNEGSKA (reference sequence). The V end lost 1 base, the J end lost 3 bases, and 13 bases lay between the germline ends. CDR3 sequence: CSARVRGGVNQPQHF. The CDR3 coding sequence is TGCAGTGCTAGAGTCAGGGGTGGGGTCAATCAGCCCCAGCATTTT.

V usage is TRBV7-9 and J usage is TRBJ2-7; D call uncertain. CDR1 and CDR2 from the germline V gene are SEHNR and FQNEAQ (reference sequence). Trimming pared 5 bases from V and 2 bases from J, leaving 10 bases between. This CDR3 comprises 13 residues. CDR3 coding DNA: TGTGCCAGCAGCAAACTCCCCCCCTACGAGCAGTACTTC. It is translated as CASSKLPPYEQYF.

The chain has TRBV20-1 and TRBJ2-1, with a weak D call TRBD1 (5 bases). CDR1 DFQATT and CDR2 SNEGSKA come from the germline V gene (reference sequence). V was pared by 3 bases and J by 2 bases, with 11 bases between. This CDR3 has 14 residues. The chain's CDR3 is CSARSVRAYNEQFF. The CDR3 DNA sequence: TGCAGTGCTAGGTCGGTCAGGGCCTACAATGAGCAGTTCTTC.

This clonotype turned up a few times. This rearrangement joins TRBV12-3 or TRBV12-4 to TRBJ2-1, with 12 bases fitting TRBD2. The CDR3 length is 17 residues. Germline trimming cut 6 bases from V and 5 bases from J; bases unmatched to any gene: 11. The CDR3 nucleotides are TGTGCCAGCAGAACGACGGCTAGCGGGGGGGCCCACAATGAGCAGTTCTTC. Translated: CASRTTASGGAHNEQFF.

This clonotype has a count of ten or more. The chain carries TRBV18 and TRBJ2-2; D unresolved. Germline CDR1 and CDR2: KGHSH and LQKENI. Trimming took off 3 bases at V and 1 base at J, with 9 bases between the two ends. This CDR3 comprises 15 residues. CDR3 nucleotides: TGTGCCAGCTCACCGCTGGACCAGAACACCGGGGAGCTGTTTTTT. Amino acids: CASSPLDQNTGELFF. Based on the CDR3 plus reference TRBV18 and TRBJ2-2, the full variable domain is NAGVMQNPRHLVRRRGQEARLRCSPMKGHSHVYWYRQLPEEGLKFMVYLQKENIIDESGMPKERFSAEFPKEGPSILRIQQVVRGDSAAYFCASSPLDQNTGELFFGEGSRLTVL.

This clonotype was counted between two and nine times. CDR3 region: CSARGTYRGPDTQYF. For the CDR3, the DNA is TGCAGTGCTAGAGGGACCTACAGGGGTCCAGATACGCAGTATTTT. This rearrangement joins TRBV20-1 to TRBJ2-3; TRBD1 matches 7 bases. CDR1 DFQATT and CDR2 SNEGSKA come from the germline V gene (reference sequence). V gave up 1 base and J gave up 4 bases; unmatched junction bases: 8. There are 15 residues in the CDR3.

In this sample, this clonotype turned up many times. The chain carries TRBV7-9 and TRBJ2-7; TRBD1 is a possible D gene (6 bases). The V end was cut by 1 base, the J end by 3 bases, with 16 bases between. The length of the CDR3 is 16 residues. Germline values: CDR1 SEHNR, CDR2 FQNEAQ (reference sequence). The CDR3: CASSLVGGAGFYEQYF. In DNA form, the CDR3 reads TGTGCCAGCAGCTTAGTAGGGGGTGCGGGTTTCTACGAGCAGTACTTC.

This clonotype was counted a few times. This chain links TRBV29-1 with TRBJ1-1; 12 nucleotides agree with TRBD1. The V gene end was trimmed by 5 bases and the J gene end by 0 bases; junction bases not matched to a gene: 10. The CDR3 covers 17 residues. Germline CDR1 reads SQVTM; CDR2 reads ANQGSEA. CDR3 nucleotides: TGCAGCGTTAGATCGAGAGGGACAGGGGGCCTGAACACTGAAGCTTTCTTT. Translation: CSVRSRGTGGLNTEAFF. Variable domain in full (rest from reference TRBV29-1 and TRBJ1-1): SAVISQKPSRDICQRGTSLTIQCQVDSQVTMMFWYRQQPGQSLTLIATANQGSEATYESGFVIDKFPISRPNLTFSTLTVSNMSPEDSSIYLCSVRSRGTGGLNTEAFFGQGTRLTVV.

This clonotype has a count of ten or more. The chain carries TRBV7-8 and TRBJ2-1; 7 positions agree with TRBD1. The V and J ends lost 1 base and 7 bases, in that order; junction bases with no gene match: 4. The germline V gene encodes CDR1 SGHVS and CDR2 FQNEAQ. This CDR3 contains 14 residues. The CDR3 sequence is CASSLGTGANEQFF. CDR3 in DNA: TGTGCCAGCAGCTTAGGGACAGGAGCTAATGAGCAGTTCTTC.

This clonotype was observed many times. This chain links TRBV5-1 with TRBJ2-3, with a tentative D call TRBD2 (5 bases). Per germline, CDR1 SGHRS and CDR2 YFSETQ. Between the trimmed V and J ends, which lost 4 bases and 3 bases, there was a span of 15 bases. CDR3 length equals 15 residues. Written as DNA, the CDR3 is TGCGCCAGCAGCCCGCGCGAGGGCGGGACAGATACGCAGTATTTT. Protein sequence: CASSPREGGTDTQYF.

The chain links TRBV9 to TRBJ1-6; possible D gene TRBD1, 5 bases. From germline, CDR1 is SGDLS and CDR2 YYNGEE. This CDR3 region has 15 residues. Trimming stripped 3 bases from V and 7 bases from J, with 14 bases between. The CDR3 protein is CASSAKGTPNSPLHF. CDR3 DNA: TGTGCCAGCAGCGCGAAAGGGACTCCCAATTCACCCCTCCACTTT.

This clonotype was detected only a few times. The chain employs TRBV6-5 and TRBJ2-7; a possible D gene is TRBD1 (5 bases). V was shortened by 0 bases and J by 10 bases, with 16 bases between the two germline ends. The CDR3 extends over 14 amino acids. The germline V gene encodes CDR1 MNHEY and CDR2 SVGAGI. CDR3 residues: CASSYSAQGSQQYF. For the CDR3, the DNA is TGTGCCAGCAGTTACTCCGCCCAGGGATCTCAACAGTACTTC.

The V and J genes are TRBV7-8 and TRBJ2-1; possibly TRBD2 for D (6 bases). V gave up 5 bases and J gave up 5 bases, with 22 bases separating them. Germline values: CDR1 SGHVS, CDR2 FQNEAQ. This CDR3 has 17 residues. The CDR3 nucleotides read TGTGCCAGCAGCCCGAGCACACCGGGACTGTTGAACAATGAGCAGTTCTTC. It is translated as CASSPSTPGLLNNEQFF.

The chain links TRBV18 to TRBJ2-1; TRBD2 agrees at 10 bases. The germline V gene encodes CDR1 KGHSH and CDR2 LQKENI. V trimming: 8 bases; J trimming: 7 bases; junction bases outside the gene matches: 11. The CDR3 loop spans 15 amino acids. CDR3 nucleotides: TGTGCCAGCCCAAAAGATCCGGGACTAGCGAATGAGCAGTTCTTC. This translates into CASPKDPGLANEQFF. The full variable domain, with the rest looked up from reference TRBV18 and TRBJ2-1, is NAGVMQNPRHLVRRRGQEARLRCSPMKGHSHVYWYRQLPEEGLKFMVYLQKENIIDESGMPKERFSAEFPKEGPSILRIQQVVRGDSAAYFCASPKDPGLANEQFFGPGTRLTVL.

DNA of the CDR3: TGTGCCAGCTCCCGGGACTTCGAGCAGTACTTC. It encodes CASSRDFEQYF. This chain connects TRBV7-8 to TRBJ2-7; D possibly corresponds to TRBD2 (6 bases). Looked up from germline, CDR1 is SGHVS and CDR2 is FQNEAQ. The CDR3 sequence is 11 residues long. V was clipped by 8 bases and J by 6 bases, with 11 bases between them.

The table lists this clonotype with many counts. J is TRBJ2-5 and V is TRBV7-2, with D uncertain. Per germline, CDR1 SGHTA and CDR2 FQGNSA. The V gene lost 0 bases and the J gene lost 6 bases, with 2 bases spanning the gap. The CDR3 totals 11 residues. CDR3: CASSLAQTQYF. DNA for the CDR3: TGTGCCAGCAGCTTAGCGCAGACCCAGTACTTC.

The rearrangement uses TRBV28 and TRBJ1-2, with D tentatively TRBD1 (5 bases). Germline values: CDR1 MDHEN, CDR2 SYDVKM. V was trimmed by 4 bases and J by 8 bases, leaving 20 bases between them. CDR3 length equals 15 residues. For the CDR3, the DNA is TGTGCCAGCAGTTCCCATCTGTTTCAGGGTCGCGGCTACACCTTC. It specifies CASSSHLFQGRGYTF.